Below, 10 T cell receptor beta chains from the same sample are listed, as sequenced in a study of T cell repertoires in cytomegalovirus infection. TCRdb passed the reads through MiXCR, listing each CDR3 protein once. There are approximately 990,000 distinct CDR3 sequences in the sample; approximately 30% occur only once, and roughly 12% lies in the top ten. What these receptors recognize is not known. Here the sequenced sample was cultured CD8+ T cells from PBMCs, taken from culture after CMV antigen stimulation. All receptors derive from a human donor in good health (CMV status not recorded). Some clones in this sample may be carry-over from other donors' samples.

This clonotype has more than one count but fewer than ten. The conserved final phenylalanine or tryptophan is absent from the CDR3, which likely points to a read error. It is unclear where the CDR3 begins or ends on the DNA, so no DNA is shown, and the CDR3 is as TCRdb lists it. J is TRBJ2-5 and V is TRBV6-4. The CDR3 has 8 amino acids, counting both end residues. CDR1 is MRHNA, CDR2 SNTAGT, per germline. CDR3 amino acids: CITDPSGS.

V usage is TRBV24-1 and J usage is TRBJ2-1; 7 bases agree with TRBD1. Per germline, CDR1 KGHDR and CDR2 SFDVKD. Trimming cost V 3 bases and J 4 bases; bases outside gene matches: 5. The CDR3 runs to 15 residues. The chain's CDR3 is CATSDPRDSYNEQFF. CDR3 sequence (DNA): TGTGCCACCAGTGATCCCCGGGACAGTTACAATGAGCAGTTCTTC.

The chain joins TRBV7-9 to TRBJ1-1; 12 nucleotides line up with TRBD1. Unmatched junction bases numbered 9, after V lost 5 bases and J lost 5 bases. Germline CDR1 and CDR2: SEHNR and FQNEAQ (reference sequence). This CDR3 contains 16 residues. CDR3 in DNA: TGTGCCAGCAGCCACCGGGACAGGGGGCCGTATACTGAAGCTTTCTTT. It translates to CASSHRDRGPYTEAFF.

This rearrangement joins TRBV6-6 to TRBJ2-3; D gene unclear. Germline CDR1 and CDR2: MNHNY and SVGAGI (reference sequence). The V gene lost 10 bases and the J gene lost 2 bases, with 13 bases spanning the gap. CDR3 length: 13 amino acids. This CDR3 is CAISFGITDTQYF. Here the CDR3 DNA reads TGTGCCATCTCTTTTGGGATCACAGATACGCAGTATTTT.

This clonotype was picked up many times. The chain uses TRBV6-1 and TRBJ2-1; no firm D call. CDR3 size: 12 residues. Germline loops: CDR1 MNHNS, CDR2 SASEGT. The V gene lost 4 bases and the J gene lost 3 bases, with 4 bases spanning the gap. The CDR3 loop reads CASSAVYNEQFF. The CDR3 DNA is TGTGCCAGCAGTGCCGTCTACAATGAGCAGTTCTTC.

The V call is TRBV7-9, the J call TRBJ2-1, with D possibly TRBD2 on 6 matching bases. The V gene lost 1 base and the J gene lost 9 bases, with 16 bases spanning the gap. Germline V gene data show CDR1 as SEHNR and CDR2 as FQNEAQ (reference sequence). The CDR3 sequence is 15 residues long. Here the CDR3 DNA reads TGTGCCAGCAGCTTAGAACTGAGGAGGGCCGGTGAGCAGTTCTTC. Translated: CASSLELRRAGEQFF. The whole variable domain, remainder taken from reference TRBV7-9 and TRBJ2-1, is DTGVSQNPRHKITKRGQNVTFRCDPISEHNRLYWYRQTLGQGPEFLTYFQNEAQLEKSRLLSDRFSAERPKGSFSTLEIQRTEQGDSAMYLCASSLELRRAGEQFFGPGTRLTVL.

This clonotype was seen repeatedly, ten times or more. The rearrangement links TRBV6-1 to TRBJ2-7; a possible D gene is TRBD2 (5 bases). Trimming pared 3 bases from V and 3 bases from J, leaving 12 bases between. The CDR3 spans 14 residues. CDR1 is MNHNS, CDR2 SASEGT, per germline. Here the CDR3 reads CASSDGWEIYEQYV. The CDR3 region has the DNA TGTGCCAGCAGTGATGGGTGGGAGATCTACGAGCAGTACGTC.

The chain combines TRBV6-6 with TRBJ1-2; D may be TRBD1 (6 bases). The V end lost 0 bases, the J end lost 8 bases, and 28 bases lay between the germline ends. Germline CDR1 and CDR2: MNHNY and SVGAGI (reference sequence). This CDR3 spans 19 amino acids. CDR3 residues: CASSYSMQVIDRGLRGYTF. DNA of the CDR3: TGTGCCAGCAGTTACTCGATGCAGGTTATTGATCGGGGGCTCAGAGGCTACACCTTC.

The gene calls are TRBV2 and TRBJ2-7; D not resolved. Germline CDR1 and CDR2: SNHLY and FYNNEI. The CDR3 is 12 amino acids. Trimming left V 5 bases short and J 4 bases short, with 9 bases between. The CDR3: CASSTYPYEQYV. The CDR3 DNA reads TGTGCCAGCAGTACGTATCCATACGAGCAGTACGTC.

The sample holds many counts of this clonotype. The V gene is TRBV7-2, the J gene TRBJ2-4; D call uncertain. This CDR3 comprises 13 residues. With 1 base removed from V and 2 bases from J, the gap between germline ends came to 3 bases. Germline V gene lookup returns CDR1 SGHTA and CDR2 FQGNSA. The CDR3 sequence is CASSLDSKNIQYF. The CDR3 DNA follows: TGTGCCAGCAGCTTAGACTCCAAAAACATTCAGTACTTC.